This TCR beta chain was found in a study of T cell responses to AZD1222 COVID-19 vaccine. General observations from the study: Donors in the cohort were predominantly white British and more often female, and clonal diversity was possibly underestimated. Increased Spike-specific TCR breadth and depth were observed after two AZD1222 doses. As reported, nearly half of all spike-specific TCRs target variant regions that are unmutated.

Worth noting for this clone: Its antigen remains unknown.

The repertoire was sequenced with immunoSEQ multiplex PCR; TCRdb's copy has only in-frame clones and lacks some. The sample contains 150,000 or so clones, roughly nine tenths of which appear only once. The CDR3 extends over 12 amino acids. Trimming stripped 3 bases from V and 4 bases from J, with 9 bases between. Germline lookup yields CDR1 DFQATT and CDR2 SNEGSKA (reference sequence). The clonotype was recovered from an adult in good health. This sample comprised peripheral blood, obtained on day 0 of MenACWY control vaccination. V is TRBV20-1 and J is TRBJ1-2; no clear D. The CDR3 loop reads CSASLETYGYTF. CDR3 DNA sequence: TGCAGTGCTAGTCTGGAAACCTATGGCTACACCTTC.